The clone carrying this TCR beta chain has more than one count but fewer than ten. The target antigen is unknown. The sample originates from a study of T cells after yellow fever vaccination. Points from the study as a whole: Post-booster reappearance was seen for most primary-vaccination clones (96% CD4, around 91% CD8).

Each CDR3 protein is one row after TCRdb ran MiXCR on the 5' RACE reads. The top ten clones hold roughly 0.86% of a sample with under 250,000 distinct CDR3 sequences, 6.9% of them seen once. The V gene lost 10 bases and the J gene lost 6 bases, with 15 bases spanning the gap. Germline lookup yields CDR1 ENHRY and CDR2 SYGVKD. This CDR3 comprises 13 residues. The sequence derives from a man younger than 40 who received the YFV17D yellow fever vaccine. This sequence joins TRBV10-3 and TRBJ1-4; a possible D gene is TRBD1 (5 bases). Sample: CD4+ T cells sorted from PBMCs, taken 15 days after the yellow fever booster vaccination. CDR3 residues: CATKTEKYEKLFF. The CDR3, as DNA: TGTGCCACGAAGACAGAGAAGTATGAAAAACTGTTTTTT.